The 19 T cell receptor beta chains below were found in one sample sequenced in a study of PD-L1 blockade in urothelial cancer. Measured with immunoSEQ multiplex PCR; TCRdb has only the in-frame clones, and not every one. The sample lists more than 60,000 clones, almost 90% occurring once. The time point is: peripheral blood 6 weeks after treatment start. Material: PBMCs, obtained around atezolizumab (anti-PD-L1) treatment. The receptors shown here come from a man in his sixties with urothelial cancer.

This chain joins TRBV6-5 and TRBJ1-5, with a tentative D call TRBD1 (5 bases). The germline V gene has CDR1 MNHEY and CDR2 SVGAGI. This CDR3 region has 15 residues. Trimming stripped 0 bases from V and 5 bases from J, with 11 bases between. The CDR3: CASSYSIAGHQPQHF. The CDR3 DNA is TGTGCCAGCAGTTACTCGATTGCGGGGCATCAGCCCCAGCATTTT.

This clone was observed a few times. The genes are TRBV27 and TRBJ1-3, with 8 bases fitting TRBD1. Germline CDR1 MNHEY, CDR2 SMNVEV (reference sequence). The CDR3 extends over 14 amino acids. Trimming removed 4 bases from V and 4 bases from J; junction bases left unmatched: 3. The CDR3: CASSSRGLGNTIYF. CDR3 bases: TGTGCCAGCAGTTCCAGGGGGCTGGGAAACACCATATATTTT.

This clone was recorded once. The rearrangement joins TRBV4-3 to TRBJ2-3; D possibly corresponds to TRBD1 (5 bases). The CDR3 loop spans 15 amino acids. Trimming removed 1 base from V and 5 bases from J, with 13 bases in between. CDR1 and CDR2 from the germline V gene are LGHNA and YSLEER. The CDR3 sequence: CASSQVQGLGDTQYF. DNA for the CDR3: TGCGCCAGCAGCCAAGTCCAGGGTCTAGGAGATACGCAGTATTTT.

The chain has TRBV7-8 and TRBJ1-5; 9 nucleotides align to TRBD1. Per the germline V gene, CDR1 is SGHVS and CDR2 is FQNEAQ. V shed 4 bases, J shed 9 bases, and the junction held 10 bases outside the gene matches. The CDR3 consists of 15 residues. CDR3 DNA sequence: TGTGCCAGCAGCTCCTGGGACAGGGCGTTGGGGCCCCAGCATTTT. Protein sequence: CASSSWDRALGPQHF.

CDR3 nucleotide sequence: TGTGCCAGTAGTAGTCCAGGGCTTGGGTATGGCTACACCTTC. Protein product: CASSSPGLGYGYTF. The chain combines TRBV19 with TRBJ1-2; maybe TRBD1 (5 bases). V was clipped by 4 bases and J by 5 bases, with 14 bases between them. The CDR3 extends over 14 amino acids. Germline loops: CDR1 LNHDA, CDR2 SQIVND (reference sequence).

This chain uses TRBV30 with TRBJ1-6, with a tentative D call TRBD1 (6 bases). The CDR3 has 17 residues. Trimming took off 4 bases at V and 0 bases at J, with 16 bases between the two ends. CDR1 is GTSNPN and CDR2 is SVGIG in the germline V gene (reference sequence). CDR3 sequence reads: CAWNDLTGSSYNSPLHF. CDR3 nucleotides: TGTGCCTGGAACGACCTAACAGGGAGCTCCTATAATTCACCCCTCCACTTT.

The CDR3 region is CASSFPEPSTDTQYF. Written as DNA, the CDR3 is TGTGCCAGCAGCTTTCCGGAGCCGAGCACAGATACGCAGTATTTT. The chain couples TRBV5-6 to TRBJ2-3; D not certain. The CDR3 is 15 residues long. Germline V gene data show CDR1 as SGHDT and CDR2 as YYEEEE. The germline V and J ends were trimmed by 2 bases and 0 bases, with 10 bases remaining between them.

This rearrangement joins TRBV7-6 to TRBJ2-7, with D tentatively TRBD2 (6 bases). The germline CDR1 and CDR2 sequences are SGHVS and FNYEAQ. V was shortened by 5 bases and J by 6 bases, with 23 bases between the two germline ends. This CDR3 comprises 16 residues. In nucleotides, the CDR3 is TGTGCCAGCAGCCCTACTGGAGGCGGGAATACAGGCGAGCAGTACTTC. This encodes CASSPTGGGNTGEQYF.

V usage is TRBV6-5 and J usage is TRBJ2-3; 7 nucleotides agree with TRBD2. The germline gives CDR1 MNHEY, CDR2 SVGAGI. The V gene end was trimmed by 0 bases and the J gene end by 0 bases; junction bases not matched to a gene: 3. This CDR3 has 16 residues. The DNA of the CDR3 is TGTGCCAGCAGTTACTCCTGGGGAGGGAGCACAGATACGCAGTATTTT. Translating it yields CASSYSWGGSTDTQYF.

CDR3 amino acids: CASTPMVSGSTDTQYF. CDR3 nucleotide sequence: TGCGCCAGCACCCCAATGGTCAGCGGGAGCACAGATACGCAGTATTTT. J is TRBJ2-3 and V is TRBV5-1, with D possibly being TRBD2 (6 bases). This CDR3 is 16 amino acids long. CDR1 is SGHRS, CDR2 YFSETQ, per germline. Trimming took off 6 bases at V and 0 bases at J, with 17 bases between the two ends.

The chain joins TRBV28 to TRBJ1-1, with a tentative D call TRBD1 (5 bases). The germline V and J ends were trimmed by 3 bases and 0 bases, with 11 bases remaining between them. The CDR3 has 15 amino acids. The germline V gene encodes CDR1 MDHEN and CDR2 SYDVKM. DNA for the CDR3: TGTGCCAGCAGTTTTGGACAAGCCATGAACACTGAAGCTTTCTTT. Translated: CASSFGQAMNTEAFF.

The V call is TRBV28, the J call TRBJ2-7, with 7 bases identical to TRBD1. This CDR3 is built from 19 residues. Trimming at V came to 4 bases and at J to 0 bases, leaving 18 bases not matched to a gene. Germline V gene data show CDR1 as MDHEN and CDR2 as SYDVKM. The CDR3 bases are TGTGCCAGCAGTTCAGCCCGGGCCAGGGGGTTTCCTCGCTCCTACGAGCAGTACTTC. Translating gives CASSSARARGFPRSYEQYF.

This clone was seen once. The V and J genes are TRBV7-3 and TRBJ2-3; the D gene is possibly TRBD1 (6 bases). With 3 bases removed from V and 4 bases from J, the gap between germline ends came to 8 bases. Germline V gene data show CDR1 as SGHTA and CDR2 as FQGTGA. CDR3 length equals 13 residues. The CDR3 coding sequence is TGTGCCAGCAGCTTCCCAGGGGCAGATACGCAGTATTTT. Amino acid sequence: CASSFPGADTQYF.

This CDR3 reads CASSEGRDEQFF. The CDR3 DNA reads as TGTGCCAGCAGTGAAGGGCGGGATGAGCAGTTCTTC. The chain uses TRBV6-1 and TRBJ2-1; the D gene is possibly TRBD2 (5 bases). Germline loops: CDR1 MNHNS, CDR2 SASEGT. This CDR3 is 12 amino acids long. Between the trimmed V and J ends, which lost 1 base and 8 bases, there was a span of 6 bases.

V usage is TRBV13 and J usage is TRBJ1-4; no clear D gene. Germline V gene data show CDR1 as PRHDT and CDR2 as FYEKMQ (reference sequence). The ends were cut back, 0 bases at V and 12 bases at J, with 11 bases in the middle. The CDR3 runs 13 residues. CDR3 region: CASSLGGEGQLFF. In nucleotides, the CDR3 is TGTGCCAGCAGCTTAGGGGGAGAGGGTCAACTGTTTTTT.

As for this clone: One junction end does not reproduce the germline sequence, and a read error may be involved. V and J are TRBV7-9 and TRBJ2-7; maybe TRBD1 (5 bases). The CDR3 sequence is 13 residues long. Germline V gene lookup returns CDR1 SEHNR and CDR2 FQNEAQ (reference sequence). The CDR3 DNA reads TGTGCCAGCAGCTTGGACACCTCCCACGAGCAGTACTTC. Translating gives CASSLDTSHEQYF. Complete variable domain (other parts from reference TRBV7-9 and TRBJ2-7): DTGVSQNPRHKITKRGQNVTFRCDPISEHNRLYWYRQTLGQGPEFLTYFQNEAQLEKSRLLSDRFSAERPKGSFSTLEIQRTEQGDSAMYLCASSLDTSHEQYFGPGTRLTVT.

V usage is TRBV14 and J usage is TRBJ2-3; tentatively, D is TRBD2 (6 bases). The CDR3 loop spans 14 amino acids. V was pared by 1 base and J by 2 bases, with 7 bases between. Germline CDR1 and CDR2: SGHDN and FVKESK. The CDR3: CASSQGGATDTQYF. For the CDR3, the DNA is TGTGCCAGCAGCCAAGGCGGGGCCACAGATACGCAGTATTTT.

V gene TRBV15 combines with J gene TRBJ2-4; the D is unclear. This CDR3 comprises 16 residues. Deletions cut 0 bases from V and 6 bases from J, with 15 bases between. The germline V gene encodes CDR1 LNHNV and CDR2 YYDKDF (reference sequence). The CDR3 here is CATSRDLVRSGNIQYF. CDR3 DNA sequence: TGTGCCACCAGCAGAGATTTGGTTCGGTCGGGAAACATTCAGTACTTC.

The J gene is TRBJ2-3, the V gene TRBV5-6; 7 bases fit TRBD1. Germline V gene sequence: CDR1 SGHDT, CDR2 YYEEEE. This CDR3 region has 12 residues. J was trimmed by 11 bases and V by 2 bases; bases with no gene match: 5. For the CDR3, the DNA is TGTGCCAGCAGCTTTACCCCAGGGGGGCAGTATTTT. This gives the protein CASSFTPGGQYF.